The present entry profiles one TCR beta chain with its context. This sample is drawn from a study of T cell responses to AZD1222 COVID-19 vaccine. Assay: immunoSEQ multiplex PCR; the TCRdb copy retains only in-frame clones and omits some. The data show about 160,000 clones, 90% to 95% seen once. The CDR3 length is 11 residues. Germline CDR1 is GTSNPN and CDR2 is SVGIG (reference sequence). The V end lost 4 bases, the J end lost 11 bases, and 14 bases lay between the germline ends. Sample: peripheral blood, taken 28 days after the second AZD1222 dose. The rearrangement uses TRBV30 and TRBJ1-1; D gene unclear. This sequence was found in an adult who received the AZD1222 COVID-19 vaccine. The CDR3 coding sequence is TGTGCCTGGACTTCCCCGGGAAGTGCTTTCTTT. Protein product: CAWTSPGSAFF. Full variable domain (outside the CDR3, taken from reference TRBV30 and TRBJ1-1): SQTIHQWPATLVQPVGSPLSLECTVEGTSNPNLYWYRQAAGRGLQLLFYSVGIGQISSEVPQNLSASRPQDRQFILSSKKLLLSDSGFYLCAWTSPGSAFFGQGTRLTVV.